The 22 T cell receptor beta chains given below trace back to one sample, sequenced in a study of Graves' ophthalmopathy and Graves' hyperthyroidism. The study amplified TCR beta CDR3 regions using RNA transcripts. First-round RT-PCR with HTBI primers preceded a second-round multiplex PCR. TCRdb used MiXCR to reprocess the multiplex PCR reads, holding one entry per CDR3 protein. In the table there are hundreds of thousands of distinct CDR3 sequences, 20% to 25% of which are singletons. Source material: peripheral blood. The receptors originated from a woman between 50 and 59 years old with Graves' ophthalmopathy.

This clonotype has at least ten counts. This chain links TRBV20-1 with TRBJ1-6, with 7 bases fitting TRBD1. V lost 6 bases and J lost 8; bases outside the gene matches: 10. The germline gives CDR1 DFQATT, CDR2 SNEGSKA (reference sequence). The length of the CDR3 is 14 residues. The CDR3 sequence: CSAPTGRSDSPLHF. The CDR3 DNA follows: TGCAGTGCCCCGACAGGGAGGTCAGATTCACCCCTCCACTTT.

This clonotype was counted ten times or more. The chain joins TRBV2 to TRBJ2-7, with TRBD2 matching 9 bases. The CDR3 is 12 residues long. The V gene end was trimmed by 6 bases and the J gene end by 6 bases; junction bases not matched to a gene: 3. Per the germline V gene, CDR1 is SNHLY and CDR2 is FYNNEI. CDR3 sequence (DNA): TGTGCCAGCAGAGGGACTAGCTTCGAGCAGTACTTC. Encoded protein: CASRGTSFEQYF.

There are many counts of this clonotype. This rearrangement joins TRBV27 to TRBJ1-5; a possible D gene is TRBD1 (5 bases). V lost 0 bases and J 3 bases, leaving 6 bases between the germline ends. The CDR3 loop spans 14 amino acids. Germline V gene sequence: CDR1 MNHEY, CDR2 SMNVEV (reference sequence). CDR3 sequence reads: CASSLSGHNQPQHF. In DNA form, the CDR3 reads TGTGCCAGCAGTTTATCGGGGCACAATCAGCCCCAGCATTTT.

This clonotype appeared many times. The chain is built from TRBV7-9 and TRBJ1-1; D gene unclear. The CDR3 length is 13 residues. The V gene lost 2 bases and the J gene lost 7 bases, with 11 bases spanning the gap. CDR1 and CDR2 from the germline V gene are SEHNR and FQNEAQ (reference sequence). CDR3 region: CASSLKVSVEAFF. The CDR3 coding sequence is TGTGCCAGCAGCTTAAAAGTGTCAGTTGAAGCTTTCTTT.

This clonotype was recorded many times. The CDR3 sequence is CASSQTSTGEQYF. The CDR3 bases are TGTGCCAGCAGCCAAACTTCGACCGGCGAGCAGTACTTC. This chain uses TRBV12-3 or TRBV12-4 with TRBJ2-7; no clear D gene. This CDR3 contains 13 residues. Trimming removed 6 bases at V and 6 bases at J, with 15 bases between.

This clonotype was detected many times. The V gene is TRBV5-5, the J gene TRBJ2-5; perhaps TRBD1 as D (5 bases). Per germline, CDR1 SGHKS and CDR2 YYEKEE (reference sequence). The V end lost 2 bases, the J end lost 0 bases, and 17 bases lay between the germline ends. The CDR3 is 17 residues long. CDR3 sequence reads: CASSFRGRGSYQETQYF. The CDR3 bases are TGTGCCAGCAGCTTTCGAGGTAGGGGAAGTTACCAAGAGACCCAGTACTTC.

This clonotype has a count of ten or more. One end of the junction is discordant with germline, which a read error may explain. The chain recombines TRBV2 with TRBJ2-2, with TRBD2 as a possible D gene (5 bases). The germline V gene encodes CDR1 SNHLY and CDR2 FYNNEI. The CDR3 extends over 14 amino acids. The CDR3 spells CASSKANGLGELFF. The CDR3 nucleotides read TGTGCCAGCAGTAAAGCGAACGGACTTGGGGAGCTGTTTTTT.

Ten or more counts support this clonotype. The chain joins TRBV27 to TRBJ2-5; D possibly corresponds to TRBD1 (5 bases). The CDR3 length is 16 residues. Trimming removed 7 bases at V and 3 bases at J, with 21 bases between. The germline CDR1 and CDR2 sequences are MNHEY and SMNVEV (reference sequence). In nucleotides, the CDR3 is TGTGCCAGCACCCCGGGCCTGTTGCAGGGTGAAGAGACCCAGTACTTC. It yields the protein CASTPGLLQGEETQYF.

The chain recombines TRBV12-3 or TRBV12-4 with TRBJ1-1; the D is unclear. Trimming pared 7 bases from V and 1 base from J, leaving 7 bases between. The CDR3 contains 12 residues. The CDR3 region has the DNA TGTGCCAGCAATCGGGAGAACACTGAAGCTTTCTTT. Protein product: CASNRENTEAFF.

This clonotype appeared once. V gene TRBV6-1 combines with J gene TRBJ2-6; D gene ambiguous. The CDR3 is 16 amino acids. CDR1 and CDR2 (germline): MNHNS, SASEGT. V gave up 3 bases and J gave up 0 bases, with 9 bases separating them. In DNA form, the CDR3 reads TGTGCCAGCAGTGAGACGGGCAGCTCTGGGGCCAACGTCCTGACTTTC. Its protein product is CASSETGSSGANVLTF.

This clonotype was seen more than once but under ten times. The chain employs TRBV6-1 and TRBJ2-1, with D possibly TRBD1 on 8 matching bases. This CDR3 has 13 residues. Germline CDR1 is MNHNS and CDR2 is SASEGT. V lost 6 bases and J 12 bases, leaving 18 bases between the germline ends. The CDR3 is CASRNTGGEAQFF. Written as DNA, the CDR3 is TGTGCCAGCAGAAACACAGGGGGGGAGGCGCAGTTCTTC.

This clonotype was seen ten or more times. V usage is TRBV12-3 or TRBV12-4 and J usage is TRBJ2-7, with TRBD1 matching over 9 bases. Trimming at V came to 1 base and at J to 4 bases, leaving 5 bases not matched to a gene. This CDR3 contains 15 residues. CDR3 region: CASSLEDRGGYEQYF. CDR3 nucleotides: TGTGCCAGCAGTTTAGAGGACAGGGGAGGGTACGAGCAGTACTTC.

This clonotype was detected only a few times. The rearrangement uses TRBV4-1 and TRBJ2-5, with unresolved D. In germline, CDR1 is MGHRA, CDR2 YSYEKL. V lost 4 bases and J lost 1, with 13 bases in between. The CDR3 length is 15 residues. CDR3 bases: TGCGCCAGCAGCCTCTCCTCAGGAAGCCAAGAGACCCAGTACTTC. Its translation: CASSLSSGSQETQYF.

This clonotype was counted between two and nine times. The chain recombines TRBV12-3 or TRBV12-4 with TRBJ2-7; D may be TRBD1 or TRBD2 (5 bases each). Trimming stripped 5 bases from V and 9 bases from J, with 20 bases between. CDR3 length: 14 amino acids. CDR3 in DNA: TGTGCCAGCAGTCTACGGGGCTGGAAGACCGGGCAGTACTTC. This gives the protein CASSLRGWKTGQYF.

In this sample, this clonotype turned up a few times. The CDR3 sequence is CASSQPGTEQYF. The CDR3 DNA reads TGTGCCAGCAGTCAACCGGGGACAGAGCAGTACTTC. This chain joins TRBV6-1 and TRBJ2-7; D is possibly TRBD1 (6 bases). Trimming pared 5 bases from V and 7 bases from J, leaving 12 bases between. Germline CDR1 MNHNS, CDR2 SASEGT. The CDR3 runs 12 residues.

Ten or more counts support this clonotype. This chain joins TRBV3-1 and TRBJ2-7, with D perhaps assigned TRBD1 or TRBD2 (5 bases each). The CDR3 sequence is 13 residues long. Germline V CDR1 and CDR2: LGHDT, YNNKEL (reference sequence). V was clipped by 4 bases and J by 2 bases, with 9 bases between them. DNA for the CDR3: TGTGCCAGCAGCCGGGGACGGGCCTACGAGCAGTACTTC. It yields the protein CASSRGRAYEQYF.

This clonotype was counted many times. The chain couples TRBV20-1 to TRBJ2-5; D possibly corresponds to TRBD1 (5 bases). V shed 1 base and J shed 2 bases, with 8 bases lying between them. Germline V lookup: CDR1 DFQATT, CDR2 SNEGSKA (reference sequence). The CDR3 totals 13 residues. The CDR3 is CSARGGRQETQYF. The CDR3 bases are TGCAGTGCTAGAGGGGGCCGTCAAGAGACCCAGTACTTC.

As to this clonotype: The junction shows a germline mismatch at one end, possibly a read error. The chain uses TRBV7-2 and TRBJ2-7; 11 nucleotides match TRBD2. The CDR3 spans 15 residues. Germline-derived CDR1 and CDR2 are SGHTA and FQGNSA. CDR3 DNA sequence: TGTGTCAGCAGCTTAGGGCTAGCGGGAGGTCGGGAGCAGTACTTC. Translation gives CVSSLGLAGGREQYF.

Regarding this clonotype: A much more abundant neighbour one base away suggests this may be a read error. The rearrangement uses TRBV2 and TRBJ1-1; D unclear. This CDR3 comprises 14 residues. Trimming removed 7 bases at V and 2 bases at J, with 14 bases between. CDR1 is SNHLY, CDR2 FYNNEI, per germline. The CDR3 spells CASIPWPDNTEAFF. The CDR3 bases are TGTGCCAGCATACCATGGCCTGATAACACTGAAGCTTTCTTT. Full variable domain (missing parts from reference TRBV2 and TRBJ1-1): EPEVTQTPSHQVTQMGQEVILRCVPISNHLYFYWYRQILGQKVEFLVSFYNNEISEKSEIFDDQFSVERPDGSNFTLKIRSTKLEDSAMYFCASIPWPDNTEAFFGQGTRLTVV.

Many counts were recorded for this clonotype. The chain is built from TRBV10-1 and TRBJ1-1; D is unclear. The germline V and J ends were trimmed by 5 bases and 0 bases, with 7 bases remaining between them. Germline V gene lookup returns CDR1 WNHNN and CDR2 SYGVQD (reference sequence). The CDR3 spans 13 residues. For the CDR3, the DNA is TGCGCCAGCAGTACAGCCATGAACACTGAAGCTTTCTTT. Amino acid sequence: CASSTAMNTEAFF.

This clonotype was counted ten times or more. J is TRBJ1-3 and V is TRBV16; D gene unclear. The V gene lost 3 bases and the J gene lost 0 bases, with 3 bases spanning the gap. In germline, CDR1 is KGHSY, CDR2 FQNENV. The CDR3 length is 13 residues. The CDR3 bases are TGTGCCAGCAGCCATGCCTCTGGAAACACCATATATTTT. Protein product: CASSHASGNTIYF.

This clonotype has more than one count but fewer than ten. This chain connects TRBV7-9 to TRBJ2-2; 9 nucleotides match TRBD2. CDR1 is SEHNR and CDR2 is FQNEAQ in the germline V gene (reference sequence). The CDR3 spans 14 residues. CDR3 DNA sequence: TGTGCACGCGGGGGGGAGAGCAACACCGGGGAGCTGTTTTTT. Translation gives CARGGESNTGELFF. Filled out from reference TRBV7-9 and TRBJ2-2, the complete variable domain reads DTGVSQNPRHKITKRGQNVTFRCDPISEHNRLYWYRQTLGQGPEFLTYFQNEAQLEKSRLLSDRFSAERPKGSFSTLEIQRTEQGDSAMYLCARGGESNTGELFFGEGSRLTVL.